This TCR beta chain was captured in a study of T cell responses to AZD1222 COVID-19 vaccine. The CDR3 runs 14 residues. Deletions cut 2 bases from V and 0 bases from J, with 5 bases between. Germline lookup yields CDR1 MNHEY and CDR2 SMNVEV (reference sequence). The method was immunoSEQ multiplex PCR; TCRdb's version includes in-frame clones alone and lacks a portion of them. Of over 70,000 clones listed, around 90% are singletons. The clonotype was recovered from an adult in good health. The input for sequencing was peripheral blood, taken on day 0 of AZD1222 vaccination. This chain joins TRBV27 and TRBJ1-5; D uncertain. For the CDR3, the DNA is TGTGCCAGCAGTTTAAGGGTTAGCAATCAGCCCCAGCATTTT. Translation gives CASSLRVSNQPQHF.